Listed here are 12 T cell receptor beta chains from one sample, sequenced in a study of shared clonotypes between healthy human individuals. Profiled with immunoSEQ multiplex PCR; TCRdb holds only in-frame clones, not every one. This repertoire shows approximately 470,000 clones, about 72% found once; its top ten account for around 11%. Source material: PBMCs. These receptors originate from a woman between 40 and 50 years old in good health. Some clones in this sample may be carry-over from other donors' samples.

This clone was recorded a few times. The chain employs TRBV18 and TRBJ2-4; 9 positions agree with TRBD1. The germline V gene has CDR1 KGHSH and CDR2 LQKENI. V lost 2 bases to trimming and J lost 5 bases; unmatched junction nucleotides: 1. This CDR3 is built from 14 residues. The CDR3 DNA reads TGTGCCAGCTCACCATGGACAGGGGAAAACATTCAGTACTTC. Protein product: CASSPWTGENIQYF.

The J gene is TRBJ2-5, the V gene TRBV28, with TRBD1 matching 8 bases. V shed 3 bases, J shed 3 bases, and the junction held 3 bases outside the gene matches. This CDR3 is 14 amino acids long. The V gene's germline CDR1 is MDHEN and CDR2 SYDVKM. CDR3 coding DNA: TGTGCCAGCAGTTTTTCGGGACAGGAAGAGACCCAGTACTTC. It codes for CASSFSGQEETQYF.

This chain links TRBV5-4 with TRBJ2-6; no clear D gene. V dropped 4 bases and J dropped 0 bases, with 5 bases sitting between them. From germline, CDR1 is SGHNT and CDR2 YYREEE (reference sequence). The CDR3 sequence is 14 residues long. The CDR3 here is CASSQSSGANVLTF. DNA of the CDR3: TGTGCCAGCAGCCAAAGCTCTGGGGCCAACGTCCTGACTTTC.

The V gene is TRBV6-1, the J gene TRBJ1-4; no firm D call. Germline V gives CDR1 MNHNS, CDR2 SASEGT. This CDR3 has 14 residues. V was trimmed by 1 base and J by 8 bases, leaving 11 bases between them. CDR3 sequence (DNA): TGTGCCAGCAGTGAAGTGGGTCCGGGCGAAAAACTGTTTTTT. Amino acids: CASSEVGPGEKLFF.

With regard to this clone: At one end, the junction sequence differs from germline, possibly due to a read error. The chain combines TRBV5-1 with TRBJ1-4, with D unresolved. CDR1 is SGHRS and CDR2 is YFSETQ in the germline V gene. This CDR3 is 14 amino acids long. The CDR3 bases are TGCGCCAGCCGCTTCTCGGCAACTAATGAAAAACTGTTTTTT. Translated, it gives CASRFSATNEKLFF.

This chain's CDR3 is CSVTGTAADTQYF. The CDR3 DNA is TGCAGCGTGACCGGGACAGCGGCAGATACGCAGTATTTT. The rearrangement links TRBV29-1 to TRBJ2-3, with TRBD1 matching 7 bases. J lost 4 bases, V lost 6 bases, and 7 bases had no gene match. The CDR3 is made up of 13 amino acids. Germline V lookup: CDR1 SQVTM, CDR2 ANQGSEA.

This chain connects TRBV11-2 to TRBJ2-7; 11 positions match TRBD2. V lost 5 bases to trimming and J lost 7 bases; unmatched junction nucleotides: 7. The CDR3 runs to 14 residues. Germline lookup yields CDR1 SGHAT and CDR2 FQNNGV. CDR3 amino acids: CASSKLAGVGEQYF. CDR3 nucleotide sequence: TGTGCCAGCAGCAAACTAGCGGGAGTGGGGGAGCAGTACTTC.

V usage is TRBV7-2 and J usage is TRBJ2-4, with TRBD2 matching 11 bases. Germline CDR1 and CDR2: SGHTA and FQGNSA. V shed 5 bases, J shed 6 bases, and the junction held 3 bases outside the gene matches. This CDR3 has 14 residues. The CDR3 spells CASSPGLAVNIQYF. In nucleotides, the CDR3 is TGTGCCAGCAGCCCGGGACTAGCGGTAAACATTCAGTACTTC.

This chain connects TRBV7-2 to TRBJ1-4; D ambiguous. Germline V gives CDR1 SGHTA, CDR2 FQGNSA. V was trimmed by 0 bases and J by 0 bases, leaving 5 bases between them. The CDR3 totals 15 residues. The CDR3 loop reads CASSLASATNEKLFF. DNA of the CDR3: TGTGCCAGCAGCTTAGCTTCCGCAACTAATGAAAAACTGTTTTTT.

The chain couples TRBV7-3 to TRBJ2-7; 7 positions match TRBD1. Germline values: CDR1 SGHTA, CDR2 FQGTGA. Trimming took 2 bases from V and 4 from J; bases not matched to a gene: 2. The CDR3 loop spans 13 amino acids. The CDR3 loop is CASSLEDRYEQYF. The CDR3 coding sequence is TGTGCCAGCAGCTTAGAGGACAGGTACGAGCAGTACTTC. Full variable domain (rest looked up from reference TRBV7-3 and TRBJ2-7): GAGVSQTPSNKVTEKGKYVELRCDPISGHTALYWYRQSLGQGPEFLIYFQGTGAADDSGLPNDRFFAVRPEGSVSTLKIQRTERGDSAVYLCASSLEDRYEQYFGPGTRLTVT.

The table lists this clone with a count of one. The CDR3 loop reads CAWSKGDGRNEQFF. CDR3 bases: TGTGCCTGGAGTAAGGGAGACGGGAGAAATGAGCAGTTCTTC. The chain carries TRBV30 and TRBJ2-1; TRBD2 is a possible D gene (6 bases). CDR1 GTSNPN and CDR2 SVGIG come from the germline V gene (reference sequence). This CDR3 spans 14 amino acids. V gave up 2 bases and J gave up 7 bases, with 15 bases separating them.

In its sample, this clone was seen once. The chain carries TRBV7-8 and TRBJ2-1; D is unresolved. Germline V gene lookup returns CDR1 SGHVS and CDR2 FQNEAQ. The CDR3 runs 13 residues. V lost 5 bases and J 4 bases, leaving 9 bases between the germline ends. The chain's CDR3 is CASSRTKYNEQFF. CDR3 nucleotide sequence: TGTGCCAGCAGCAGGACCAAATACAATGAGCAGTTCTTC.